Listed here are 21 T cell receptor beta chains from one sample, sequenced in a study of blood T cell repertoires in COVID-19. Some clones are missing from TCRdb's copy, which holds only in-frame ones; the method was immunoSEQ multiplex PCR. The data show about 61,000 clones, 91% seen once. The sample consisted of peripheral blood. All receptors come from a human donor in a cohort sampled during active COVID-19.

The table lists this clone with a count of one. J is TRBJ2-5 and V is TRBV19, with 9 bases matching TRBD1. The V gene end was trimmed by 3 bases and the J gene end by 5 bases; junction bases not matched to a gene: 1. The CDR3 loop spans 13 amino acids. The germline CDR1 and CDR2 sequences are LNHDA and SQIVND (reference sequence). The CDR3 DNA is TGTGCCAGTAGTATCGGGACAGGGGAGACCCAGTACTTC. The encoded protein is CASSIGTGETQYF.

This clone appeared once. V usage is TRBV5-8 and J usage is TRBJ2-3; 8 bases match TRBD2. Unmatched junction bases numbered 7, after V lost 4 bases and J lost 6 bases. From germline, CDR1 is SGHTS and CDR2 YDEGEE. The CDR3 is 14 amino acids. The CDR3 DNA is TGTGCCAGCAGCATAATAGCGGGAACGGATACGCAGTATTTT. Protein: CASSIIAGTDTQYF.

The chain carries TRBV4-3 and TRBJ2-3, with 8 bases that match TRBD1. The V gene end was trimmed by 1 base and the J gene end by 5 bases; junction bases not matched to a gene: 5. Germline assignment: CDR1 LGHNA and CDR2 YSLEER. The CDR3 is made up of 15 amino acids. CDR3 loop: CASSQGTGILDTQYF. The CDR3 region has the DNA TGCGCCAGCAGCCAAGGGACAGGGATTCTAGATACGCAGTATTTT.

This clone was recorded once. The rearrangement joins TRBV6-2 or TRBV6-3 to TRBJ2-7; D is perhaps TRBD2 (6 bases). Germline V lookup: CDR1 MNHEY, CDR2 SVGEGT. The CDR3 runs to 15 residues. Trimming shortened V by 0 bases and J by 2 bases, and 11 bases separated the two germline ends. The CDR3 loop reads CASSYSSRGPYEQYF. The CDR3, as DNA: TGTGCCAGCAGTTACTCGTCGCGGGGACCCTACGAGCAGTACTTC.

This chain links TRBV7-8 with TRBJ2-5, with 7 bases that match TRBD1. V was pared by 5 bases and J by 6 bases, with 12 bases of the junction left unmatched. CDR3 size: 15 residues. The germline V gene has CDR1 SGHVS and CDR2 FQNEAQ. CDR3 sequence (DNA): TGTGCCAGCAGCCCCCGGGACAGCTCTCAACAGACCCAGTACTTC. Its protein is CASSPRDSSQQTQYF.

V usage is TRBV20-1 and J usage is TRBJ2-1; maybe TRBD2 (5 bases). The CDR3 contains 15 residues. Trimming took 3 bases from V and 4 from J, leaving 16 bases between them. Germline V CDR1 and CDR2: DFQATT, SNEGSKA (reference sequence). The chain's CDR3 is CSASEGGGLYNEQFF. The CDR3 DNA is TGCAGTGCTAGTGAGGGCGGAGGTCTTTACAATGAGCAGTTCTTC.

Comments on this clone: An end of the junction differs from the germline gene, which may be a read error. V and J are TRBV19 and TRBJ2-2, with 13 bases identical to TRBD2. Germline-derived CDR1 and CDR2 are LNHDA and SQIVND (reference sequence). CDR3 length: 17 residues. The CDR3 nucleotides are TGTGCCAGATCGACTAGCGGGAGGCCTAGGGACACCGGGGAGCTGCTTTTT. This codes for CARSTSGRPRDTGELLF.

The V and J genes are TRBV5-1 and TRBJ2-2; 9 nucleotides line up with TRBD2. V dropped 5 bases and J dropped 2; count of bases not matched to a gene: 7. The CDR3 has 16 amino acids. Germline V lookup: CDR1 SGHRS, CDR2 YFSETQ. The CDR3 DNA is TGCGCCAGCAGTCCTTTGCGGGGGGGTAACACCGGGGAGCTGTTTTTT. Its protein product is CASSPLRGGNTGELFF. The full variable domain, with the rest looked up from reference TRBV5-1 and TRBJ2-2, is KAGVTQTPRYLIKTRGQQVTLSCSPISGHRSVSWYQQTPGQGLQFLFEYFSETQRNKGNFPGRFSGRQFSNSRSEMNVSTLELGDSALYLCASSPLRGGNTGELFFGEGSRLTVL.

This clone was observed once. The chain's CDR3 is CAWTGGPYEQYF. The CDR3 bases are TGTGCCTGGACAGGGGGTCCCTACGAGCAGTACTTC. This sequence joins TRBV30 and TRBJ2-7, with TRBD1 matching over 7 bases. CDR1 GTSNPN and CDR2 SVGIG come from the germline V gene (reference sequence). V was pared by 4 bases and J by 2 bases, with 2 bases of the junction left unmatched. The CDR3 is 12 amino acids.

This rearrangement joins TRBV28 to TRBJ1-1; D not resolved. Germline V gene data show CDR1 as MDHEN and CDR2 as SYDVKM. CDR3 size: 11 residues. V gave up 3 bases and J gave up 10 bases, with 9 bases separating them. The CDR3 region is CASSLTEVAFF. As DNA, the CDR3 is TGTGCCAGCAGTTTGACCGAGGTAGCTTTCTTT. The full variable domain, in which reference TRBV28 and TRBJ1-1 provide the parts outside the CDR3, is DVKVTQSSRYLVKRTGEKVFLECVQDMDHENMFWYRQDPGLGLRLIYFSYDVKMKEKGDIPEGYSVSREKKERFSLILESASTNQTSMYLCASSLTEVAFFGQGTRLTVV.

The chain recombines TRBV28 with TRBJ1-1; possible D gene TRBD1, 5 bases. The CDR3 is 13 residues long. Germline CDR1 reads MDHEN; CDR2 reads SYDVKM. The V end lost 6 bases, the J end lost 0 bases, and 8 bases lay between the germline ends. This chain's CDR3 is CASSLQVNTEAFF. The CDR3 DNA reads TGTGCCAGCAGCCTACAGGTGAACACTGAAGCTTTCTTT.

The CDR3 here is CASSLGQYYGYTF. DNA for the CDR3: TGTGCCAGCAGTTTGGGACAGTACTATGGCTACACCTTC. The gene calls are TRBV6-2 or TRBV6-3 and TRBJ1-2; 7 bases are a match to TRBD1. V lost 4 bases to trimming and J lost 3 bases; unmatched junction nucleotides: 2. Germline V gives CDR1 MNHEY, CDR2 SVGEGT. This CDR3 comprises 13 residues.

The chain joins TRBV20-1 to TRBJ2-1; 7 bases map to TRBD2. With V trimmed by 5 bases and J by 15 bases, 7 bases remained unmatched. The CDR3 extends over 10 amino acids. Germline CDR1 and CDR2: DFQATT and SNEGSKA (reference sequence). The CDR3: CSAGGGQRFF. The DNA for the CDR3 is TGCAGTGCTGGGGGAGGGCAACGGTTCTTC.

The rearrangement uses TRBV6-5 and TRBJ1-2, with 8 bases matching TRBD1. The CDR3 runs 14 residues. The V and J ends lost 7 bases and 1 base, in that order; junction bases with no gene match: 5. Germline V gene sequence: CDR1 MNHEY, CDR2 SVGAGI. The CDR3 is CASNLGQGNYGYTF. The CDR3 DNA follows: TGTGCCAGCAACCTAGGACAGGGTAACTATGGCTACACCTTC.

The chain recombines TRBV14 with TRBJ2-1; maybe TRBD1 (5 bases). The germline CDR1 and CDR2 sequences are SGHDN and FVKESK. CDR3 length: 14 amino acids. Trimming took 0 bases from V and 8 from J, leaving 11 bases between them. In DNA, the CDR3 is TGTGCCAGCAGCCAAGATCCAGGGTTCTATGAGCAGTTCTTC. Translating it yields CASSQDPGFYEQFF.

The V gene is TRBV27, the J gene TRBJ1-2; maybe TRBD1 (5 bases). The CDR3 length is 13 residues. V was pared by 7 bases and J by 7 bases, with 16 bases between. CDR1 and CDR2 from the germline V gene are MNHEY and SMNVEV (reference sequence). DNA of the CDR3: TGTGCCAGCACCTCAGGGTTGGCTGGTGGCTACACCTTC. It specifies CASTSGLAGGYTF.

This clone showed up just once. The genes are TRBV28 and TRBJ2-7; weak D call: TRBD1 (6 bases). The V end lost 6 bases, the J end lost 0 bases, and 18 bases lay between the germline ends. From germline, CDR1 is MDHEN and CDR2 SYDVKM. CDR3 length: 16 residues. For the CDR3, the DNA is TGTGCCAGCAGCCCACCCCCGGCGGACAGCTCCTACGAGCAGTACTTC. Protein: CASSPPPADSSYEQYF. The complete variable domain, with remaining parts taken from reference TRBV28 and TRBJ2-7, reads DVKVTQSSRYLVKRTGEKVFLECVQDMDHENMFWYRQDPGLGLRLIYFSYDVKMKEKGDIPEGYSVSREKKERFSLILESASTNQTSMYLCASSPPPADSSYEQYFGPGTRLTVT.

The rearrangement links TRBV9 to TRBJ1-1; TRBD1 matches at 9 bases. After removal of 0 bases from V and 8 bases from J, the junction contained 2 bases not matched to a gene. The CDR3 is 13 residues long. CDR1 is SGDLS and CDR2 is YYNGEE in the germline V gene. The CDR3, as DNA: TGTGCCAGCAGCGTAGCGGGACAGGGCGAAGCTTTCTTT. Translated: CASSVAGQGEAFF.

On this clone: The junction differs from germline at one of its ends, possibly a read error. The J gene is TRBJ2-1, the V gene TRBV11-1; D is unresolved. This CDR3 has 15 amino acids. Germline lookup yields CDR1 SGHAT and CDR2 FQDESV (reference sequence). The DNA for the CDR3 is TGTGTCAGCAGCTTAGGTCACCTAGCCTACAATGAGCAGTTCTTC. It translates to CVSSLGHLAYNEQFF. Using reference TRBV11-1 and TRBJ2-1 for the parts outside the CDR3, the full variable domain is EAEVAQSPRYKITEKSQAVAFWCDPISGHATLYWYRQILGQGPELLVQFQDESVVDDSQLPKDRFSAERLKGVDSTLKIQPAELGDSAMYLCVSSLGHLAYNEQFFGPGTRLTVL.

The rearrangement links TRBV19 to TRBJ1-1; 7 bases are shared with TRBD1. The ends lost 3 bases at V and 2 bases at J; junction bases unmatched: 3. CDR3 size: 14 residues. The V gene's germline CDR1 is LNHDA and CDR2 SQIVND (reference sequence). Written as DNA, the CDR3 is TGTGCCAGTAGTATCGGACAGGTCAACACTGAAGCTTTCTTT. Amino acids: CASSIGQVNTEAFF. Drawing the rest from reference TRBV19 and TRBJ1-1, the complete variable domain is DGGITQSPKYLFRKEGQNVTLSCEQNLNHDAMYWYRQDPGQGLRLIYYSQIVNDFQKGDIAEGYSVSREKKESFPLTVTSAQKNPTAFYLCASSIGQVNTEAFFGQGTRLTVV.

The V and J genes are TRBV3-1 (or the pseudogene TRBV3-2) and TRBJ2-5; 7 nucleotides align to TRBD1. The V gene end was trimmed by 0 bases and the J gene end by 4 bases; junction bases not matched to a gene: 8. The CDR3 has 16 residues. CDR1 and CDR2 (germline): LGHDT, YNNKEL (reference sequence). CDR3 in amino acids: CASSQDWAAGGETQYF. In nucleotides, the CDR3 is TGTGCCAGCAGCCAAGATTGGGCAGCAGGGGGAGAGACCCAGTACTTC.